The entry below describes one T cell receptor (beta chain). Its antigen is unidentified. This entry belongs to a study of regulatory T cells in long-lasting Graves disease. For the study at large: For a period under 3 months, newly diagnosed Graves' patients had taken antithyroid drugs.

Study results and limitations: Persistent disease preferred TRBV28, TRBJ1-2 and TRBJ2-5. Those with persistent disease had in common more public clonotypes (2,741) than new patients (966).

Combining iRepertoire HTBI primers with Arm-PCR of CDR3 regions, the authors built TCR beta libraries. TCRdb analysed the multiplex PCR reads with MiXCR anew, one entry per CDR3 protein. The table has approximately 300,000 distinct CDR3 sequences, under 20% seen once. The time point here: newly diagnosed GD, antithyroid drugs for less than 3 months. PBMCs were the source of the RNA used for TCR sequencing. Peripheral blood, about 8.8 milliliters of it, was drawn into EDTA tubes. CDR3 length equals 16 residues. Trimming at V came to 8 bases and at J to 0 bases, leaving 7 bases not matched to a gene. CDR1 is MNHNS and CDR2 is SASEGT in the germline V gene.

Specimen: peripheral blood mononuclear cells (PBMCs), collected at new diagnosis, from a patient treated with antithyroid drugs. V gene TRBV6-1 combines with J gene TRBJ2-1; 10 bases align to TRBD2. This clonotype originated in a female donor with Graves disease. This CDR3 is CASFSGRGGSYNEQFF. The CDR3 bases are TGTGCCAGCTTCAGCGGGAGGGGGGGCTCCTACAATGAGCAGTTCTTC.